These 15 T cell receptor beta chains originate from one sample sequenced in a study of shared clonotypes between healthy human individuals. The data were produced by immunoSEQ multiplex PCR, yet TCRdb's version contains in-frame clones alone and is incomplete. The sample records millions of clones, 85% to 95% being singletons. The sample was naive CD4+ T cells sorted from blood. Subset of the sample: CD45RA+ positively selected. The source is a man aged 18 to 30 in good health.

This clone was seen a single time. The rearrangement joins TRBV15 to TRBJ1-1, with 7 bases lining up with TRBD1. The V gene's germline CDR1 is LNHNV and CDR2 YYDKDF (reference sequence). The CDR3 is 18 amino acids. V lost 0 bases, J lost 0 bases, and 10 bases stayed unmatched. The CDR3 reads CATSRDWGDSPMNTEAFF. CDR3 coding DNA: TGTGCCACCAGCAGAGATTGGGGGGACAGTCCTATGAACACTGAAGCTTTCTTT.

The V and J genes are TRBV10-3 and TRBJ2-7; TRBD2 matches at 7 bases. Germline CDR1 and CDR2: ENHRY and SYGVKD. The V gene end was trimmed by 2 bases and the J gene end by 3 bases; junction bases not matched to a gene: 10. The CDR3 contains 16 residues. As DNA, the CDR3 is TGTGCCATCAGTGAGCCCGATGGAGCGGGGAACTACGAGCAGTACTTC. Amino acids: CAISEPDGAGNYEQYF.

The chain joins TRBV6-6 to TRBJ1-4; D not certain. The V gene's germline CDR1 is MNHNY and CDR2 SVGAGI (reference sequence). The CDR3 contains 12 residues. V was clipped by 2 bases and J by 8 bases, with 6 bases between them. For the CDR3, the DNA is TGTGCCAGCAGTTACGCTCACGAAAAACTGTTTTTT. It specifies CASSYAHEKLFF.

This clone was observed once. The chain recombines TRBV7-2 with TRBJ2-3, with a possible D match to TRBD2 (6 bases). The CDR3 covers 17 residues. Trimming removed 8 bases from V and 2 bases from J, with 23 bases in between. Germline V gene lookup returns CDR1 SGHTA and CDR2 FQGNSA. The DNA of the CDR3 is TGTGCCAGCGTTCCGATCGGAAGTGGACTATCCACAGATACGCAGTATTTT. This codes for CASVPIGSGLSTDTQYF.

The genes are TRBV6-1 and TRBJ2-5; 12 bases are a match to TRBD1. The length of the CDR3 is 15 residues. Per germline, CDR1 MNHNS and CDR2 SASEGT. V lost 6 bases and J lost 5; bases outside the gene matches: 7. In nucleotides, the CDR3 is TGTGCCAGCAGAGCCGGGACAGGGGGCTGGGAGACCCAGTACTTC. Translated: CASRAGTGGWETQYF.

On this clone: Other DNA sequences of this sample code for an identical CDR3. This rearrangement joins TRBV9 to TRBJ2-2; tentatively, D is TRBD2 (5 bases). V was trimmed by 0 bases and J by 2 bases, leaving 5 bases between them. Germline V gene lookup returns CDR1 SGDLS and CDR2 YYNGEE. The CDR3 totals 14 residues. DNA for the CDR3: TGTGCCAGCAGCGTAGGGACTAACACCGGGGAGCTGTTTTTT. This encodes CASSVGTNTGELFF. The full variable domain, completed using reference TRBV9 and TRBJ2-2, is DSGVTQTPKHLITATGQRVTLRCSPRSGDLSVYWYQQSLDQGLQFLIQYYNGEERAKGNILERFSAQQFPDLHSELNLSSLELGDSALYFCASSVGTNTGELFFGEGSRLTVL.

The CDR3 DNA is TGTGCCAGCAGTGACCGGACTAGCGGGATCAATGAGCAGTTCTTC. Its translation: CASSDRTSGINEQFF. The chain recombines TRBV2 with TRBJ2-1, with 12 bases identical to TRBD2. The germline V gene encodes CDR1 SNHLY and CDR2 FYNNEI. The junction had 3 bases not matched to a gene; V was cut back by 3 bases and J by 6 bases. The CDR3 totals 15 residues.

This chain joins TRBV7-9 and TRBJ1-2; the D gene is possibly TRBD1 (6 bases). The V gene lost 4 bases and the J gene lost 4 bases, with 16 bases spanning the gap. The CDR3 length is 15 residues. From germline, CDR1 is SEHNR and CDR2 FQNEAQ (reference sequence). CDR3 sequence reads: CASSSTGAATYGYTF. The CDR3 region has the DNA TGTGCCAGCAGCTCGACAGGAGCGGCGACCTATGGCTACACCTTC.

The CDR3 spells CASSDLDTQYF. The CDR3, as DNA: TGTGCCAGCAGTGACTTAGATACGCAGTATTTT. The rearrangement joins TRBV6-6 to TRBJ2-3; D is unresolved. The CDR3 runs to 11 residues. V lost 5 bases, J lost 5 bases, and 5 bases lay in between. Germline CDR1 is MNHNY and CDR2 is SVGAGI (reference sequence).

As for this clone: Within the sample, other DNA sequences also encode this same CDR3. The chain's CDR3 is CASSPDSGELFF. CDR3 bases: TGTGCCAGCTCACCAGACTCGGGGGAGCTGTTTTTT. The V and J genes are TRBV18 and TRBJ2-2, with D unresolved. Trimming stripped 2 bases from V and 8 bases from J, with 6 bases between. Germline V CDR1 and CDR2: KGHSH, LQKENI. The CDR3 is 12 residues long.

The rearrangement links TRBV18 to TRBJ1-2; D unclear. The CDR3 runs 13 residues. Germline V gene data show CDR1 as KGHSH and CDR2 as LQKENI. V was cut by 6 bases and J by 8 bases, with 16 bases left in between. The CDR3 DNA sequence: TGTGCCAGCTCCCCTCTCGAGGGTGAAGGCTACACCTTC. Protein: CASSPLEGEGYTF.

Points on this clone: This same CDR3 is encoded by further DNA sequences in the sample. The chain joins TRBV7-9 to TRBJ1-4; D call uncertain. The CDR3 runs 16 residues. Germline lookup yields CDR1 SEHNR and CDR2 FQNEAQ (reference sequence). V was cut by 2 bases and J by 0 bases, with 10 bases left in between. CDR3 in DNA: TGTGCCAGCAGCTTACTCCGACCAGCAACTAATGAAAAACTGTTTTTT. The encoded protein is CASSLLRPATNEKLFF.

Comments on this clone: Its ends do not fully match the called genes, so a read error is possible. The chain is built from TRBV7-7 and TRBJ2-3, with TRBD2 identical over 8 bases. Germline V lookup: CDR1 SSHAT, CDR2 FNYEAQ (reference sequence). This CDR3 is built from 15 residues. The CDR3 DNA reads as TGTGCTAGCAGCCCCAAAGGACTAGCCACAGATACGCAGTATTTT. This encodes CASSPKGLATDTQYF. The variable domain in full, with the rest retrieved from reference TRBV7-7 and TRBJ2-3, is GAGVSQSPRYKVTKRGQDVTLRCDPISSHATLYWYQQALGQGPEFLTYFNYEAQPDKSGLPSDRFSAERPEGSISTLTIQRTEQRDSAMYRCASSPKGLATDTQYFGPGTRLTVL.

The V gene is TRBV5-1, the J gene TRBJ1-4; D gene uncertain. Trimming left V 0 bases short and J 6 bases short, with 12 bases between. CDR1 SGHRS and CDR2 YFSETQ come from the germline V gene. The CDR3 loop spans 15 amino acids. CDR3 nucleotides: TGCGCCAGCAGCTTGGGGCTCCTCTGGGATGAAAAACTGTTTTTT. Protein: CASSLGLLWDEKLFF.

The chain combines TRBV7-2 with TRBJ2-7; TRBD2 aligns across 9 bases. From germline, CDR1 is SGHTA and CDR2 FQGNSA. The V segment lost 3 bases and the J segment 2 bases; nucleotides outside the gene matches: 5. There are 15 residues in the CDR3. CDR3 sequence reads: CASSFVAGEAYEQYF. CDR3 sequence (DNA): TGTGCCAGCAGCTTTGTAGCGGGAGAGGCCTACGAGCAGTACTTC.